One and the same sample provided the 19 T cell receptor beta chains below, sequenced in a study of blood T cell repertoires in COVID-19. This table comes from immunoSEQ multiplex PCR, and its TCRdb copy is limited to in-frame clones, with some not included. The sample lists about 170,000 clones, 84% occurring once. Source material: peripheral blood. These receptors were taken from an elderly woman with COVID-19, enrolled during active disease.

The chain joins TRBV7-9 to TRBJ1-5; 10 bases fit TRBD1. V lost 0 bases and J lost 5; bases outside the gene matches: 4. The CDR3 runs 16 residues. Germline V gene data show CDR1 as SEHNR and CDR2 as FQNEAQ (reference sequence). In nucleotides, the CDR3 is TGTGCCAGCAGCTTAGCTATCGGGACAGGGGATCAGCCCCAGCATTTT. Amino acids: CASSLAIGTGDQPQHF.

Points on this clone: One junction end disagrees with the germline gene, perhaps due to a read error. This chain links TRBV27 with TRBJ2-7, with 7 positions matching TRBD1. The germline CDR1 and CDR2 sequences are MNHEY and SMNVEV (reference sequence). The CDR3 consists of 13 residues. The CDR3 sequence: CASSLSRGDSPSF. The CDR3 region has the DNA TGTGCCAGCAGTTTATCGAGAGGGGACAGTCCCTCCTTC.

The gene calls are TRBV6-1 and TRBJ1-5, with D hard to call. From germline, CDR1 is MNHNS and CDR2 SASEGT. The V gene lost 0 bases and the J gene lost 6 bases, with 15 bases spanning the gap. CDR3 length: 16 amino acids. CDR3 amino acids: CASSEALRQVTQPQHF. The CDR3 DNA follows: TGTGCCAGCAGTGAAGCGCTCAGGCAGGTGACTCAGCCCCAGCATTTT.

J is TRBJ2-1 and V is TRBV6-2 or TRBV6-3; 11 nucleotides agree with TRBD2. V lost 5 bases to trimming and J lost 10 bases; unmatched junction nucleotides: 4. Germline values: CDR1 MNHEY, CDR2 SVGEGT. The CDR3 has 13 amino acids. CDR3 region: CASSLAGGGEQFF. Written as DNA, the CDR3 is TGTGCCAGCAGTCTAGCGGGGGGCGGAGAGCAGTTCTTC.

This chain joins TRBV2 and TRBJ2-1; a weak D match, TRBD2 (6 bases). Looked up from germline, CDR1 is SNHLY and CDR2 is FYNNEI. This CDR3 is 13 amino acids long. V lost 9 bases to trimming and J lost 3 bases, with 12 bases between them. The CDR3 region has the DNA TGTGCCAGAGGTAGTAGCGGCTACAATGAGCAGTTCTTC. Residues: CARGSSGYNEQFF. Full variable domain (outside the CDR3, taken from reference TRBV2 and TRBJ2-1): EPEVTQTPSHQVTQMGQEVILRCVPISNHLYFYWYRQILGQKVEFLVSFYNNEISEKSEIFDDQFSVERPDGSNFTLKIRSTKLEDSAMYFCARGSSGYNEQFFGPGTRLTVL.

The gene calls are TRBV5-5 and TRBJ2-5; D is perhaps TRBD2 (7 bases). The germline CDR1 and CDR2 sequences are SGHKS and YYEKEE (reference sequence). The length of the CDR3 is 14 residues. V lost 0 bases to trimming and J lost 5 bases, with 11 bases between them. The CDR3 coding sequence is TGTGCCAGCAGCTTGGCGGGGGGCGTCGAGACCCAGTACTTC. It encodes CASSLAGGVETQYF.

The J gene is TRBJ2-5, the V gene TRBV7-6, with 7 bases matching TRBD2. CDR1 is SGHVS, CDR2 FNYEAQ, per germline. J gave up 6 bases and V 1 base, and 20 bases lay outside the gene matches. This CDR3 has 19 amino acids. The CDR3 loop is CASSLGPRGTTVQRKTQYF. The CDR3 DNA follows: TGTGCCAGCAGCTTAGGGCCGCGAGGGACTACAGTGCAAAGGAAGACCCAGTACTTC.

The chain has TRBV5-1 and TRBJ2-5, with D possibly being TRBD1 (6 bases). Looked up from germline, CDR1 is SGHRS and CDR2 is YFSETQ. The CDR3 length is 15 residues. V dropped 3 bases and J dropped 2 bases, with 14 bases sitting between them. The CDR3 region has the DNA TGCGCCAGCAGCTCGACAGGAGGAGAACAAGAGACCCAGTACTTC. Translating it yields CASSSTGGEQETQYF.

This chain links TRBV2 with TRBJ2-3, with D perhaps TRBD2 (6 bases). The V end was cut by 8 bases, the J end by 4 bases, with 16 bases between. CDR1 and CDR2 from the germline V gene are SNHLY and FYNNEI. The CDR3 extends over 14 amino acids. CDR3 in DNA: TGTGCCAGCTTTTTTCGGGAGATATCAGATACGCAGTATTTT. It yields the protein CASFFREISDTQYF.

V and J are TRBV11-2 and TRBJ2-2; TRBD2 matches at 7 bases. The CDR3 sequence is 15 residues long. V shed 6 bases, J shed 6 bases, and the junction held 10 bases outside the gene matches. The germline V gene encodes CDR1 SGHAT and CDR2 FQNNGV. CDR3 sequence (DNA): TGTGCCAGCAGGCTTAGCGGGCTGAGGGCCGGGGAGCTGTTTTTT. Its translation: CASRLSGLRAGELFF.

This clone was recorded once. The J gene is TRBJ2-7, the V gene TRBV7-8; 8 bases map to TRBD2. The CDR3 has 15 amino acids. Germline V gene sequence: CDR1 SGHVS, CDR2 FQNEAQ. Germline trimming cut 4 bases from V and 2 bases from J; bases unmatched to any gene: 7. The CDR3 sequence is CASSSPGGAPYEQYF. CDR3 in DNA: TGTGCCAGCAGCTCGCCCGGGGGGGCCCCCTACGAGCAGTACTTC. The full variable domain, rest sourced from reference TRBV7-8 and TRBJ2-7, is GAGVSQSPRYKVAKRGQDVALRCDPISGHVSLFWYQQALGQGPEFLTYFQNEAQLDKSGLPSDRFFAERPEGSVSTLKIQRTQQEDSAVYLCASSSPGGAPYEQYFGPGTRLTVT.

The genes are TRBV24-1 and TRBJ2-5, with D tentatively TRBD2 (5 bases). Germline V gene sequence: CDR1 KGHDR, CDR2 SFDVKD. The ends were cut back, 4 bases at V and 4 bases at J, with 18 bases in the middle. This CDR3 is built from 16 residues. The CDR3 reads CATSDPRGRGGETQYF. The CDR3 DNA sequence: TGTGCCACCAGTGACCCCCGGGGTCGTGGCGGAGAGACCCAGTACTTC.

The V and J genes are TRBV6-4 and TRBJ2-1, with D maybe TRBD2 (6 bases). The CDR3 spans 16 residues. V lost 2 bases and J lost 3, with 14 bases in between. CDR1 is MRHNA and CDR2 is SNTAGT in the germline V gene. CDR3 loop: CASSDGRDCDYNEQFF. The CDR3 nucleotides are TGTGCCAGCAGTGACGGGCGGGACTGCGACTACAATGAGCAGTTCTTC.

The chain carries TRBV18 and TRBJ1-3, with D tentatively TRBD1 (6 bases). The CDR3 sequence is 15 residues long. From germline, CDR1 is KGHSH and CDR2 LQKENI. V shed 3 bases and J shed 3 bases, with 12 bases lying between them. This CDR3 is CASSPAGAFGNTIYF. As DNA, the CDR3 is TGTGCCAGCTCACCGGCGGGGGCATTTGGAAACACCATATATTTT.

This chain's CDR3 is CASSRQVVGNEKLFF. The DNA of the CDR3 is TGTGCCAGCAGCCGACAGGTCGTAGGTAATGAAAAACTGTTTTTT. This chain joins TRBV7-9 and TRBJ1-4; D is perhaps TRBD1 (6 bases). The CDR3 consists of 15 residues. Deletions cut 5 bases from V and 4 bases from J, with 14 bases between. Per the germline V gene, CDR1 is SEHNR and CDR2 is FQNEAQ (reference sequence). Together with reference TRBV7-9 and TRBJ1-4, the CDR3 gives the full variable domain: DTGVSQNPRHKITKRGQNVTFRCDPISEHNRLYWYRQTLGQGPEFLTYFQNEAQLEKSRLLSDRFSAERPKGSFSTLEIQRTEQGDSAMYLCASSRQVVGNEKLFFGSGTQLSVL.

The V and J genes are TRBV11-2 and TRBJ1-2; no definite D call. The germline V gene encodes CDR1 SGHAT and CDR2 FQNNGV. V gave up 5 bases and J gave up 4 bases, with 11 bases separating them. The CDR3 runs 13 residues. The CDR3 DNA reads TGTGCCAGCAGCCCGACGGGAGCCTATGGCTACACCTTC. Its translation: CASSPTGAYGYTF.

The chain links TRBV2 to TRBJ1-6; 8 bases fit TRBD1. The V gene end was trimmed by 2 bases and the J gene end by 9 bases; junction bases not matched to a gene: 0. Germline CDR1 is SNHLY and CDR2 is FYNNEI. CDR3 length: 13 residues. The CDR3 DNA is TGTGCCAGCAGTGAAACAGGGGGTTCACCCCTCCACTTT. Translation: CASSETGGSPLHF.

The CDR3 DNA sequence: TGTGCCAGCAGCTTAGAGACTAGCTATTCGGACGGGGAGCTGTTTTTT. This encodes CASSLETSYSDGELFF. This chain joins TRBV11-2 and TRBJ2-2; TRBD2 aligns across 7 bases. Germline V gene lookup returns CDR1 SGHAT and CDR2 FQNNGV. CDR3 length: 16 residues. With 0 bases clipped from V and 7 bases from J, the junction kept 8 bases outside the gene matches. The full variable domain, its missing parts supplied by reference TRBV11-2 and TRBJ2-2, is EAGVAQSPRYKIIEKRQSVAFWCNPISGHATLYWYQQILGQGPKLLIQFQNNGVVDDSQLPKDRFSAERLKGVDSTLKIQPAKLEDSAVYLCASSLETSYSDGELFFGEGSRLTVL.

CDR3 sequence: CASSYSGTGGHYGYTF. The CDR3 DNA follows: TGTGCCAGCAGTTACTCTGGCACAGGGGGTCACTATGGCTACACCTTC. The V call is TRBV6-5, the J call TRBJ1-2, with 8 bases lining up with TRBD1. CDR1 and CDR2 from the germline V gene are MNHEY and SVGAGI. V was clipped by 0 bases and J by 3 bases; unmatched bases: 6. This CDR3 contains 16 residues.